The clone carrying this T cell receptor (beta chain) showed up just once. Its antigen is undetermined. The assay was immunoSEQ multiplex PCR, and TCRdb's table has in-frame clones only and misses some. Found here are some 90,000 clones, approximately 86% of them singletons; the top ten hold approximately 15%. The source of the sample is a study of T cells in localized non-small cell lung cancer. The CDR3 sequence is 13 residues long. The germline V gene encodes CDR1 SGHAT and CDR2 FQNNGV. V was pared by 7 bases and J by 3 bases, with 11 bases between. Study-level points and caveats: Uninvolved nearby lung showed the greatest T cell clonality, exceeding that found in tumor. A higher density of T cells in blood coincided with extended overall survival. In adjacent lung, a median roughly 60 of the top 100 tumor clones were found. Investigators sequenced only a single tumor region, leaving heterogeneity possible.

The rearrangement uses TRBV11-2 and TRBJ2-3; D is undetermined. This sequence originates from a man aged 40-75 years with stage I squamous cell lung carcinoma. The sample was peripheral blood, taken before any cancer treatment. In DNA, the CDR3 is TGTGCCAGCACCTTCTATGGTACAGATACGCAGTATTTT. It is translated as CASTFYGTDTQYF. Variable domain in full (rest from reference TRBV11-2 and TRBJ2-3): EAGVAQSPRYKIIEKRQSVAFWCNPISGHATLYWYQQILGQGPKLLIQFQNNGVVDDSQLPKDRFSAERLKGVDSTLKIQPAKLEDSAVYLCASTFYGTDTQYFGPGTRLTVL.